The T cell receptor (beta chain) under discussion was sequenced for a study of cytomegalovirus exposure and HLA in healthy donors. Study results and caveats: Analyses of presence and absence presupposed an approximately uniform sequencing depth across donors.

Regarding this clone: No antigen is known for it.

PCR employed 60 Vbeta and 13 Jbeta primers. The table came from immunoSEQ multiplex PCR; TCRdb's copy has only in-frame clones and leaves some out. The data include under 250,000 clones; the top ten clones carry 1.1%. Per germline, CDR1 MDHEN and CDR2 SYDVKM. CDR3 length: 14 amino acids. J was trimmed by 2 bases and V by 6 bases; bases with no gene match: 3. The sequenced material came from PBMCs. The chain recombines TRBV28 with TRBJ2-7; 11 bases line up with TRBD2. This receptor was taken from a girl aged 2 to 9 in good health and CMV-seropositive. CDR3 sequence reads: CASSVLAGAYEQYF. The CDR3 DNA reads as TGTGCCAGCAGCGTACTAGCGGGGGCCTACGAGCAGTACTTC.